This T cell receptor beta chain is from a study of shared clonotypes between healthy human individuals. Study-level findings and limits: A generally larger estimated richness was seen in naive subsets than in memory subsets. Naive CD4 clonotypes overlapped across several donors at roughly 5.1%.

Germline-derived CDR1 and CDR2 are MGHDK and SYGVNS. The CDR3 loop spans 13 amino acids. Trimming took off 0 bases at V and 5 bases at J, with 8 bases between the two ends. In regard to this clone: Its antigen is undetermined.

Each donor was a Caucasian adult residing in Nashville, Tennessee. Assay used: immunoSEQ multiplex PCR; TCRdb lists only in-frame clones, some missing. Counted here are roughly 1,500,000 clones, 98% occurring once; the ten biggest clones make up approximately 0.4%. This sequence joins TRBV25-1 and TRBJ2-7; D call uncertain. The source of this sequence is a man aged 25-45 years in good health. Sequenced sample: naive CD4+ T cells sorted from blood. Subset of the sample: CD45RA+ positively selected. CDR3: CASSEYRKDEQYF. CDR3 coding DNA: TGTGCCAGCAGTGAATACAGGAAAGACGAGCAGTACTTC.